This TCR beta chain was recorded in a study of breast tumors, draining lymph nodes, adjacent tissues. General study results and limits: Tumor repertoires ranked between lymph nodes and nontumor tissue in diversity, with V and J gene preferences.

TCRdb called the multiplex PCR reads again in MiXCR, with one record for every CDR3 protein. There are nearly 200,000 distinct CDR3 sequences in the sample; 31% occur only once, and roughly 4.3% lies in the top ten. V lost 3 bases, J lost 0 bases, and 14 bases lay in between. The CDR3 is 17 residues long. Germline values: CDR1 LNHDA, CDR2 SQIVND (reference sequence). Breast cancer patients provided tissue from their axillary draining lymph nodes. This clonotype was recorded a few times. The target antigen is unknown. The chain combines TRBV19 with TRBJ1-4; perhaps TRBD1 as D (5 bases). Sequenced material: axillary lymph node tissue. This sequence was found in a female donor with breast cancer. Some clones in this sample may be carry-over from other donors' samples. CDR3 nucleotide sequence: TGTGCCAGTAGTATTTGGGGGACCTTTGCAACTAATGAAAAACTGTTTTTT. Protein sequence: CASSIWGTFATNEKLFF. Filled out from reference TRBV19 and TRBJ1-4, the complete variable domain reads DGGITQSPKYLFRKEGQNVTLSCEQNLNHDAMYWYRQDPGQGLRLIYYSQIVNDFQKGDIAEGYSVSREKKESFPLTVTSAQKNPTAFYLCASSIWGTFATNEKLFFGSGTQLSVL.